This TCR beta chain is drawn from a study of blood T cell repertoires in COVID-19 (TCRdb year 2020). Turning to the overall study: Collaborator samples came from the United States, Italy and Spain and covered acute and convalescent phases of COVID-19. The samples were drawn from the first 160 participants of the ongoing ImmuneRACE study and from 1,254 subjects provided by 6 global collaborators. The repertoires were released in a freely available public database intended as a resource for research on the immune response to SARS-CoV-2. The material from the prospective study consisted of cDNA or gDNA derived from T cells, B-cell-depleted T cells, or PBMCs. Where available, HLA class I and class II types were taken from metadata supplied by the sample provider and were not determined by assay-based typing. A de-identified subject ID, COVID-19 status, age in years and sex were almost always included in the sample metadata. Subjects who had been exposed to COVID-19, were actively infected with it, or had recovered from it provided the deeply sampled blood TCRbeta repertoires that made up the dataset. What the study reported, not specific to this receptor: The amount of clinical and demographic metadata varied by source and participant and was provided uncurated.

In regard to this clone: This receptor's antigen is unknown. The input lacks base qualities; no much larger clone sits a single base away.

Participants in the prospective study were enrolled through a virtual design, were aged about 18 to 90 years, and lived in under 25 United States geographic areas. To assign participants to cohorts, the prospective study relied on clinical history that participants themselves reported in a screening survey and a study questionnaire. For ImmuneRACE Cohort 3, a participant was defined as recovered based on two consecutive negative NP/OP PCR tests, clearance by a healthcare professional, or resolution of symptoms. In the prospective study, mobile phlebotomists collected whole blood, serum and a nasopharyngeal or oropharyngeal swab from each participant. Additional blood draws and questionnaires over an approximately two-month period could optionally be provided by prospective study participants. Blood samples from the prospective study were shipped frozen or at room temperature prior to DNA extraction.

TCRbeta CDR3 regions were amplified from genomic DNA using the immunoSEQ Assay, a bias-controlled multiplex PCR. In the original analysis: Nucleated cell counts per sample were estimated from amplification of reference gene primers within the assay. Sequence reads were collapsed and filtered to measure the absolute abundance of every unique TCRbeta CDR3 rearrangement. For each sample, productive Simpson clonality was calculated as the square root of Simpson's diversity index over productive rearrangements. Here the immuneACCESS table is served through TCRdb, limited to in-frame sequences with V and J called. Missing clones are a known gap in these copies; in checked studies unresolved V genes cover under half, and the rest lacks a known reason. D and trimming come from the DNA, and the V and J calls and clone size come from that table. This sample holds a few hundred thousand clones; about 85% were observed only once. About 2.7% of the sample lies in the top ten.

Inclusive of the bounding cysteine and phenylalanine, the CDR3 is 14 residues long. The entry retains the CDR3 DNA only, 42 bases that are in frame from base 1. From V the trimming removes 6 bases and from J it removes 9 bases, while the gene matches leave 5 bases of the junction unaccounted for. CDR1 and CDR2, looked up from the germline V gene (reference sequence), are SEHNR and FQNEAQ. The TCR sequence derives from a woman between 45 and 65 years old who had recovered from COVID-19. Sample: PBMCs or T cells enriched from blood (not recorded which). The rearrangement combines TRBV7-9 with TRBJ1-6, and TRBD1 matches 10 of the central bases. Read as DNA, the sequence is TGTGCCAGCAGAGAGACAGGGGGCTCTTCACCCCTCCACTTT. The resulting protein is CASRETGGSSPLHF.